This T cell receptor beta chain was recovered during a study of blood T cell repertoires in COVID-19. Turning to the study itself: The United States, Italy and Spain supplied acute and convalescent COVID-19 samples. The cDNA or gDNA used as material had been derived from T cells, B-cell-depleted T cells, or PBMCs.

On this clone: Different DNA sequences within this sample yield the same CDR3.

Authors' data handling: Reference gene primer amplification gave nucleated cell count estimates. TCRdb's copy holds only in-frame clones and misses some; the assay was immunoSEQ multiplex PCR. That table furnishes V, J and clone size, whereas the DNA furnished D and trimming. The sample carries 380,000 or so clones, about 89% recorded once. This receptor was taken from a man aged 40-55 years with acute or convalescent COVID-19. The sample consisted of peripheral blood.

CDR3 coding DNA: TGTGCCAGCAGTTTATCTCTCAGGGGCAATCAGCCCCAGCATTTT. It is translated as CASSLSLRGNQPQHF. This sequence joins TRBV28 and TRBJ1-5; tentative D call: TRBD1 (5 bases). Trimming cost V 1 base and J 2 bases, with 9 bases left between them. Germline assignment: CDR1 MDHEN and CDR2 SYDVKM. This CDR3 contains 15 residues. Full variable domain (rest looked up from reference TRBV28 and TRBJ1-5): DVKVTQSSRYLVKRTGEKVFLECVQDMDHENMFWYRQDPGLGLRLIYFSYDVKMKEKGDIPEGYSVSREKKERFSLILESASTNQTSMYLCASSLSLRGNQPQHFGDGTRLSIL.